This T cell receptor (beta chain) was observed in a study of cytomegalovirus exposure and HLA in healthy donors. Whole-study findings and limits: The analysis excluded some indistinguishable V segments, including TRBV6-2 and TRBV6-3.

The CDR3 has 15 residues. The germline V and J ends were trimmed by 1 base and 4 bases, with 13 bases remaining between them. The germline gives CDR1 LGHNA, CDR2 YNFKEQ. A note on this clone: Its antigen is not known.

The PCR ran on 60 Vbeta and 13 Jbeta primers. Sequenced by immunoSEQ multiplex PCR; TCRdb stores in-frame clones only, minus some. The table lists over 200,000 clones, approximately 78% of them singletons. Sequenced: PBMCs. The genes are TRBV4-2 and TRBJ1-2; D gene uncertain. This clonotype was obtained from a male donor in good health and CMV-seronegative. CDR3: CASSQVSAEIYGYTF. Written as DNA, the CDR3 is TGTGCCAGCAGCCAAGTAAGCGCGGAGATCTATGGCTACACCTTC.